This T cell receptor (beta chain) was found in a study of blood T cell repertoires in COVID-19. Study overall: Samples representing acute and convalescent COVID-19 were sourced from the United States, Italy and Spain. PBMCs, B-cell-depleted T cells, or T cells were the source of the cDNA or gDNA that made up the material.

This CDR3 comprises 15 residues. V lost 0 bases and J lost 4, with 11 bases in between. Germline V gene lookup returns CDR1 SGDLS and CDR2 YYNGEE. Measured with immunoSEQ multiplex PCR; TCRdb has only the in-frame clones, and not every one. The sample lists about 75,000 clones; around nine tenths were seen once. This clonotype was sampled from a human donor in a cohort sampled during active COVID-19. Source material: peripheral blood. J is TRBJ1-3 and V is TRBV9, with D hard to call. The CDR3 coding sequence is TGTGCCAGCAGCGTAGGTCCGGGTGAGGGAAACACCATATATTTT. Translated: CASSVGPGEGNTIYF.